This paragraph reports one T cell receptor beta chain. The entry originates in a study of T cells in Graves' hyperthyroidism and ophthalmopathy. The V and J ends lost 5 bases and 8 bases respectively, with 17 bases between them. Germline CDR1 MNHEY, CDR2 SMNVEV (reference sequence). The CDR3 is made up of 14 amino acids. Amplification yielded TCR beta CDR3 regions, with RNA transcripts as the source. In the first-round RT-PCR of the TCR CDR3, the HTBI primer set was used. TCRdb reprocessed the multiplex PCR reads with MiXCR, giving one entry per CDR3 protein. The sample gives hundreds of thousands of distinct CDR3 sequences, 18% of which show up once; roughly 44% is in the top ten.

The receptor comes from a man aged 35-49 years with Graves' hyperthyroidism. The sequencing input was blood. The V call is TRBV27, the J call TRBJ2-3; D may be TRBD2 (5 bases). The CDR3 here is CASSSRGIIGTQYF. DNA for the CDR3: TGTGCCAGCAGTAGCCGGGGAATTATAGGTACGCAGTATTTT.